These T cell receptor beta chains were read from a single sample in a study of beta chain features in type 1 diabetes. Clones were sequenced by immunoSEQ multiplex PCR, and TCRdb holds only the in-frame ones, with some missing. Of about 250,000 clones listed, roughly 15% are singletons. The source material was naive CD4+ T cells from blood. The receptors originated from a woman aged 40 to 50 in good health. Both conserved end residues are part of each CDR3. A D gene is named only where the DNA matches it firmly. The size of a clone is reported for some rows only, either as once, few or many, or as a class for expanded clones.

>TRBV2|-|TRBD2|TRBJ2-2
CASSGRTSGGSGELFF
TGTGCCAGCAGTGGGCGGACTAGCGGGGGCTCCGGGGAGCTGTTTTTT
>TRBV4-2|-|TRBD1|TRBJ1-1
CASSQPRGAGGNTEAFF
TGTGCCAGCAGCCAACCTAGGGGGGCAGGGGGGAACACTGAAGCTTTCTTT
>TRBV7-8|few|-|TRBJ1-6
CASSPSGSNNSPLHF
TGTGCCAGCAGCCCGTCCGGGTCGAACAATTCACCCCTCCACTTT
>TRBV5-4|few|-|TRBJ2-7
CASSFSGQSYEQYF
TGTGCCAGCAGCTTTTCCGGACAATCCTACGAGCAGTACTTC
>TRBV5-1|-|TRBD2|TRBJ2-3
CASSLTSGGSTDTQYF
TGCGCCAGCAGCTTGACTAGCGGGGGGAGCACAGATACGCAGTATTTT
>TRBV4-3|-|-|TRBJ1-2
CASSQENYPNYGYTF
TGCGCCAGCAGCCAAGAGAACTACCCCAACTATGGCTACACCTTC
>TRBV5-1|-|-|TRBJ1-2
CASSQTTDGGYTF
TGCGCCAGCAGTCAGACAACTGATGGAGGCTACACCTTC
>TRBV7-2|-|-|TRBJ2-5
CASSLSYSEETQYF
TGTGCCAGCAGCTTGAGCTACTCTGAAGAGACCCAGTACTTC
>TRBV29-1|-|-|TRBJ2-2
CSVVAELGGELFF
TGCAGCGTCGTCGCGGAACTAGGCGGGGAGCTGTTTTTT
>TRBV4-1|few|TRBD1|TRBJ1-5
CASSQDGGQVNQPQHF
TGCGCCAGCAGCCAAGATGGGGGACAGGTCAATCAGCCCCAGCATTTT
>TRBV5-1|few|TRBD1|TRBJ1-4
CASSSGQLNEKLFF
TGCGCCAGCAGCTCGGGACAGCTTAATGAAAAACTGTTTTTT
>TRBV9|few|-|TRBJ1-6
CASSVRPTGSSPLHF
TGTGCCAGCAGCGTCCGACCGACTGGTAGTTCACCCCTCCACTTT
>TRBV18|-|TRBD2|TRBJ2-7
CASSTIAGEQTYEQYF
TGTGCCAGCTCAACAATAGCGGGCGAACAGACCTACGAGCAGTACTTC
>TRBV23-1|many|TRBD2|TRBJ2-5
CASSHSILADQETQYF
TGCGCCAGCAGTCATTCGATTCTAGCGGACCAAGAGACCCAGTACTTC
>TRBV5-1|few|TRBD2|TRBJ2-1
CASSPIMTSGGINEQFF
TGCGCCAGCAGCCCCATTATGACTAGCGGGGGGATCAATGAGCAGTTCTTC
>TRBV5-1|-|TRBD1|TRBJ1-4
CASSRRQGEKLFF
TGCGCCAGCAGCCGAAGACAGGGTGAAAAACTGTTTTTT
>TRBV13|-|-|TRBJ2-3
CASSPTTEAGTQYF
TGTGCCAGCAGCCCCACAACTGAGGCGGGTACGCAGTATTTT
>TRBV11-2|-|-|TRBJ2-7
CASSLDGGLGEQYF
TGTGCCAGCAGCTTAGATGGAGGGCTTGGTGAGCAGTACTTC
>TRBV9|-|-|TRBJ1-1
CASSVVKPGTEAFF
TGTGCCAGCAGCGTTGTGAAGCCGGGTACTGAAGCTTTCTTT
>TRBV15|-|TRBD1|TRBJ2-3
CATSRGTGSDTQYF
TGTGCCACCAGCAGAGGGACAGGGTCAGATACGCAGTATTTT
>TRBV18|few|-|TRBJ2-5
CASSPLDRQETQYF
TGTGCCAGCTCACCACTTGACAGACAAGAGACCCAGTACTTC
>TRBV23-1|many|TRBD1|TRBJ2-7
CASNDRAYEQYF
TGCGCCAGCAACGACAGGGCCTACGAGCAGTACTTC
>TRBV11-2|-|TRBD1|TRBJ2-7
CASSRGGTGAYEQYF
TGTGCCAGCAGCAGGGGCGGGACAGGGGCTTACGAGCAGTACTTC
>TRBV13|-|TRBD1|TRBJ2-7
CASSPTGTGGNEQYF
TGTGCCAGCAGCCCGACAGGGACAGGCGGCAACGAGCAGTACTTC